This is a list of T cell receptor beta chains from one sample in a study of T-cell memory formation after mild COVID-19. TCRdb processed the 5' RACE reads anew with MiXCR; each CDR3 protein has one entry. The sample consists of under 400,000 distinct CDR3 sequences, under 25% of them appearing once. The specimen was PBMCs or a T cell subset sorted from them (not recorded which). Receptor source: an adult woman who had mild COVID-19 (a few samples of this study predate the infection). Cell type and time point are not known. Each CDR3 is given with its conserved first and last residue. Fields, in order: D gene, CDR3 length, V gene, clone size, J gene, CDR3 DNA, CDR3 protein. The D gene is left open where the match is weak. Rows give clone size only sometimes, using once, few, many, or a class for an expanded clone.

D gene: TRBD2
CDR3 length: 17
V gene: TRBV2
clone size: NA
J gene: TRBJ2-1
CDR3 DNA: TGTGCCAGCAGACCGGGACTAGCGCTAAGCTCCTACAATGAGCAGTTCTTC
CDR3 protein: CASRPGLALSSYNEQFF

D gene: TRBD2
CDR3 length: 16
V gene: TRBV13
clone size: few
J gene: TRBJ2-3
CDR3 DNA: TGTGCCAGCAGCTTACGTCGGGGGGGCCGAACAGATACGCAGTATTTT
CDR3 protein: CASSLRRGGRTDTQYF

D gene: NA
CDR3 length: 13
V gene: TRBV30
clone size: NA
J gene: TRBJ1-2
CDR3 DNA: TGTGCCTGCATCCCCCCAGGGAGCTATGGCTACACCTTC
CDR3 protein: CACIPPGSYGYTF

D gene: NA
CDR3 length: 12
V gene: TRBV5-1
clone size: few
J gene: TRBJ2-1
CDR3 DNA: TGCGCCAGCAGCTTTAACGTTAATGAGCAGTTCTTC
CDR3 protein: CASSFNVNEQFF

D gene: NA
CDR3 length: 15
V gene: TRBV20-1
clone size: many
J gene: TRBJ2-3
CDR3 DNA: TGCAGTGCTAGTAGGGGGAGGGCCGGTTCAGATACGCAGTATTTT
CDR3 protein: CSASRGRAGSDTQYF

D gene: NA
CDR3 length: 13
V gene: TRBV12-3/TRBV12-4
clone size: few
J gene: TRBJ2-1
CDR3 DNA: TGTGCCAGCAGTTTGACCACTCCAAATGAGCAGTTCTTC
CDR3 protein: CASSLTTPNEQFF

D gene: NA
CDR3 length: 14
V gene: TRBV4-2
clone size: NA
J gene: TRBJ2-2
CDR3 DNA: TGTGCCAGCAGCCAAGCAGGGGTCACCGGGGAGCTGTTTTTT
CDR3 protein: CASSQAGVTGELFF

D gene: NA
CDR3 length: 13
V gene: TRBV6-6
clone size: few
J gene: TRBJ2-3
CDR3 DNA: TGTGCAGCCCTCCGGGGCCTGAGGGATACGCAGTATTTT
CDR3 protein: CAALRGLRDTQYF

D gene: NA
CDR3 length: 12
V gene: TRBV12-3/TRBV12-4
clone size: few
J gene: TRBJ1-1
CDR3 DNA: TGTGCCACCCGACAGACGAACACTGAAGCTTTCTTT
CDR3 protein: CATRQTNTEAFF

D gene: TRBD1
CDR3 length: 13
V gene: TRBV20-1
clone size: NA
J gene: TRBJ1-1
CDR3 DNA: TGCAGTGCTAAAGGACAGGCTAACACTGAAGCTTTCTTT
CDR3 protein: CSAKGQANTEAFF

D gene: TRBD1
CDR3 length: 15
V gene: TRBV4-1
clone size: NA
J gene: TRBJ1-1
CDR3 DNA: TGCGCCAGCAGCCAAGATCAGGGGGGGAGGACTGAAGCTTTCTTT
CDR3 protein: CASSQDQGGRTEAFF

D gene: NA
CDR3 length: 14
V gene: TRBV12-3/TRBV12-4
clone size: NA
J gene: TRBJ1-5
CDR3 DNA: TGTGCCAGCAGTTTGGGACTACCCCATCAGCCCCAGCATTTT
CDR3 protein: CASSLGLPHQPQHF